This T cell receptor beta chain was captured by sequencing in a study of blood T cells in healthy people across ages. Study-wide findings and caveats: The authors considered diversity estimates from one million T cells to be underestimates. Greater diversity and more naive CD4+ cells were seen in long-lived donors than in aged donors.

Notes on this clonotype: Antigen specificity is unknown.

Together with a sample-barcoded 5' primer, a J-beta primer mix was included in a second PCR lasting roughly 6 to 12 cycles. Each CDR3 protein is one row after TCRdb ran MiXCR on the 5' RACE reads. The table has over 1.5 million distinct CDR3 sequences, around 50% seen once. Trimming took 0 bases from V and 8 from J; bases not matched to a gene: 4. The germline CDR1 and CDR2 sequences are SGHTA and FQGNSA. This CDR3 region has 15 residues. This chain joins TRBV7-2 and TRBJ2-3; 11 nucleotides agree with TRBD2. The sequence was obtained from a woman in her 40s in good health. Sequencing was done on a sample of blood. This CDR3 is CASSLALAGAGTQYF. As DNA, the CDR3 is TGTGCCAGCAGCTTAGCACTAGCGGGGGCGGGTACGCAGTATTTT.